This T cell receptor (beta chain) was found in a study of T cells after yellow fever vaccination. Study overall: Low-cell-number fractions were prepared with SMART-Seq v4 Ultra Low Input.

V was cut by 2 bases and J by 6 bases, with 8 bases left in between. CDR1 SNHLY and CDR2 FYNNEI come from the germline V gene. The CDR3 has 13 residues. TCRdb reanalysed the 5' RACE reads using MiXCR and keeps one entry per CDR3 protein. Found here are 600,000 to 750,000 distinct CDR3 sequences, approximately 13% of them singletons; the top ten hold under 15%. Comment on this clonotype: The antigen remains undetermined.

Study findings and constraints: Most clones from primary vaccination were detected again post-booster (approximately 96% CD4, 70% to 90% CD8). It was a small share of clonotypes that appeared in both CD4 and CD8 compartments.

The chain carries TRBV2 and TRBJ2-1; no reliable D call. This clonotype was obtained from a man in his thirties or forties who received the YFV17D yellow fever vaccine. The sample was PBMCs, taken on the day of the yellow fever booster vaccination. The CDR3 here is CASSERLLNEQFF. The CDR3 DNA reads as TGTGCCAGCAGTGAAAGGCTCCTCAATGAGCAGTTCTTC.